The rows below give T cell receptor beta chains drawn from one sample of a study of T cells after yellow fever vaccination. MiXCR, run by TCRdb on the 5' RACE reads, gives a single entry per CDR3 protein. The sample contains 300,000 to 350,000 distinct CDR3 sequences, around 4.4% of which appear only once. The sequencing here drew on PBMCs, taken 15 days after the yellow fever booster vaccination. Receptors originate from a man between 18 and 35 years old who received the YFV17D yellow fever vaccine. CDR3s include the opening cysteine and the closing phenylalanine or tryptophan. Fields, in order: J gene, D gene, clone size, V gene, CDR3 DNA, CDR3 protein. A D gene is named only where the DNA matches it firmly. Only some rows state a clone size, as once, few, many or a class for expanded clones.

j_gene: TRBJ1-2; d_gene: .; abundance: few; v_gene: TRBV3-1; CDR3nt: TGTGCCAGCAGCCACACAGGCGGTGGCTACACCTTC; CDR3aa: CASSHTGGGYTF
j_gene: TRBJ1-5; d_gene: .; abundance: few; v_gene: TRBV12-3/TRBV12-4; CDR3nt: TGTGCCAGCAGTTCCAGGGCGGGCAATCAGCCCCAGCATTTT; CDR3aa: CASSSRAGNQPQHF
j_gene: TRBJ2-3; d_gene: .; abundance: .; v_gene: TRBV12-3/TRBV12-4; CDR3nt: TGTGCCAGCAGCTGGATTGAGCGGGATACGCAGTATTTT; CDR3aa: CASSWIERDTQYF
j_gene: TRBJ2-2; d_gene: TRBD1; abundance: .; v_gene: TRBV5-5; CDR3nt: TGTGCCAGCAGCCTCGAGGGGGCACACACCGGGGAGCTGTTTTTT; CDR3aa: CASSLEGAHTGELFF
j_gene: TRBJ2-1; d_gene: .; abundance: many; v_gene: TRBV7-9; CDR3nt: TGTGCCAGCAGCTTCGGGGACAATGAGCAGTTCTTC; CDR3aa: CASSFGDNEQFF
j_gene: TRBJ1-2; d_gene: .; abundance: few; v_gene: TRBV5-1; CDR3nt: TGCGCCAGCAGCCTTGAGGCGTCTGTGCACTATGGCTACACCTTC; CDR3aa: CASSLEASVHYGYTF
j_gene: TRBJ2-5; d_gene: .; abundance: many; v_gene: TRBV24-1; CDR3nt: TGTGCCACCCAATACCAAGAGACCCAGTACTTC; CDR3aa: CATQYQETQYF
j_gene: TRBJ2-7; d_gene: .; abundance: many; v_gene: TRBV10-3; CDR3nt: TGTGCCATCAGGAGAATGGGGGCCGAGTACGAGCAGTACTTC; CDR3aa: CAIRRMGAEYEQYF
j_gene: TRBJ2-3; d_gene: .; abundance: few; v_gene: TRBV4-1; CDR3nt: TGCGCCAGCAGCCAAGCCTCCCCAGATACGCAGTATTTT; CDR3aa: CASSQASPDTQYF
j_gene: TRBJ1-5; d_gene: .; abundance: few; v_gene: TRBV7-2; CDR3nt: TGTGCCAGCAGCTTAGATGTCGGGTCCAGTCGAAGGCCCCAGCATTTT; CDR3aa: CASSLDVGSSRRPQHF
j_gene: TRBJ1-1; d_gene: .; abundance: few; v_gene: TRBV18; CDR3nt: TGTGCCAGCTCACCAACCCAAGGGGGGAACACTGAAGCTTTCTTT; CDR3aa: CASSPTQGGNTEAFF
j_gene: TRBJ1-1; d_gene: .; abundance: many; v_gene: TRBV6-5; CDR3nt: TGTGCCAGCAGTTACGCGGGACACCGATCCTTAGCTTTCTTT; CDR3aa: CASSYAGHRSLAFF
j_gene: TRBJ1-5; d_gene: TRBD1; abundance: few; v_gene: TRBV12-3/TRBV12-4; CDR3nt: TGTGCCAGCGCCCTCAGGGGGAACCAGCCCCAGCATTTT; CDR3aa: CASALRGNQPQHF
j_gene: TRBJ1-2; d_gene: .; abundance: many; v_gene: TRBV12-3/TRBV12-4; CDR3nt: TGTGCCAGCAGTTTACAGGGAGGTCTAGGCTACACCTTC; CDR3aa: CASSLQGGLGYTF
j_gene: TRBJ1-1; d_gene: .; abundance: many; v_gene: TRBV12-3/TRBV12-4; CDR3nt: TGTGCCAGTACAGTCAGTGACGTCGCTGAAGCTTTCTTT; CDR3aa: CASTVSDVAEAFF
j_gene: TRBJ1-5; d_gene: TRBD1; abundance: many; v_gene: TRBV12-3/TRBV12-4; CDR3nt: TGTGCCAGCAGGGGGACAGGGGACCAGCCCCAGCATTTT; CDR3aa: CASRGTGDQPQHF
j_gene: TRBJ2-7; d_gene: .; abundance: few; v_gene: TRBV5-4; CDR3nt: TGTGCCAGCAGCTTGGATCTACAGGGGGGGATCGGGTCCTACGAGCAGTACTTC; CDR3aa: CASSLDLQGGIGSYEQYF
j_gene: TRBJ1-1; d_gene: .; abundance: few; v_gene: TRBV10-3; CDR3nt: TGTGCCATCAGTGAGTCCGGTGGGCAGGGAGCTTTCTTT; CDR3aa: CAISESGGQGAFF
j_gene: TRBJ2-3; d_gene: TRBD2; abundance: .; v_gene: TRBV5-1; CDR3nt: TGCGCCAGCAGCCTGACTAGCGGGAGGGCAGATACGCAGTATTTT; CDR3aa: CASSLTSGRADTQYF
j_gene: TRBJ1-2; d_gene: .; abundance: .; v_gene: TRBV15; CDR3nt: TGTGCCACCAGCGAACGGACACATGGCTACACCTTC; CDR3aa: CATSERTHGYTF
j_gene: TRBJ2-5; d_gene: .; abundance: few; v_gene: TRBV7-2; CDR3nt: TGTGCCAGCAGCTACAACTTGGGCCAAGAGACCCAGTACTTC; CDR3aa: CASSYNLGQETQYF
j_gene: TRBJ2-5; d_gene: TRBD2; abundance: few; v_gene: TRBV20-1; CDR3nt: TGCAGTGCTGCTACTAGCGGGGGACAAGAGACCCAGTACTTC; CDR3aa: CSAATSGGQETQYF
j_gene: TRBJ2-1; d_gene: .; abundance: .; v_gene: TRBV5-5; CDR3nt: TGTGCCAGCAGCTTCACCGCACAACCTTACAATGAGCAGTTCTTC; CDR3aa: CASSFTAQPYNEQFF
j_gene: TRBJ1-1; d_gene: .; abundance: few; v_gene: TRBV6-5; CDR3nt: TGTGCCAGCAGACGAACACCGAACACTGAAGCTTTCTTT; CDR3aa: CASRRTPNTEAFF
j_gene: TRBJ1-2; d_gene: .; abundance: .; v_gene: TRBV3-2; CDR3nt: TGTGCCAGCAGCCCGCGTAAACAGGGTAGGGACTATGGCTACACCTTC; CDR3aa: CASSPRKQGRDYGYTF
j_gene: TRBJ2-1; d_gene: .; abundance: many; v_gene: TRBV12-3/TRBV12-4; CDR3nt: TGTGCCAGCTCTCCGGGGGTCAATGAGCAGTTCTTC; CDR3aa: CASSPGVNEQFF
j_gene: TRBJ2-3; d_gene: TRBD2; abundance: .; v_gene: TRBV7-9; CDR3nt: TGTGCCAGCAGCGCGGACCGGGGGGTTCCGTATTTT; CDR3aa: CASSADRGVPYF
j_gene: TRBJ2-6; d_gene: .; abundance: few; v_gene: TRBV4-3; CDR3nt: TGCGCCAGCAGCCAAGAGGCAGGGAATGTCCTGACTTTC; CDR3aa: CASSQEAGNVLTF
j_gene: TRBJ1-3; d_gene: TRBD1; abundance: .; v_gene: TRBV7-9; CDR3nt: TGTGCCAGTGTGGACAGGTGGGATCCTGGGAGCTCTGGAAACACCATATATTTT; CDR3aa: CASVDRWDPGSSGNTIYF
j_gene: TRBJ2-5; d_gene: .; abundance: many; v_gene: TRBV11-2; CDR3nt: TGTGCCAGCAGCGCCATAGGGGGAAAAGGAGAGACCCAGTACTTC; CDR3aa: CASSAIGGKGETQYF
j_gene: TRBJ1-4; d_gene: .; abundance: many; v_gene: TRBV4-2; CDR3nt: TGTGCCAGCAGCCAAGATCCGGGACTGTTTAATGAAAAACTGTTTTTT; CDR3aa: CASSQDPGLFNEKLFF
j_gene: TRBJ1-4; d_gene: .; abundance: few; v_gene: TRBV11-2; CDR3nt: TGTGCCAGCAAAGAATGGGTCACTAATGAAAAACTGTTTTTT; CDR3aa: CASKEWVTNEKLFF
j_gene: TRBJ1-6; d_gene: .; abundance: many; v_gene: TRBV20-1; CDR3nt: TGCAGTGCGCGGAGCTCCTATAATTCACCCCTCCACTTT; CDR3aa: CSARSSYNSPLHF
j_gene: TRBJ2-3; d_gene: TRBD2; abundance: .; v_gene: TRBV29-1; CDR3nt: TGCAGCGTTGCTGGGACTAGCGGAAACACAGATACGCAGTATTTT; CDR3aa: CSVAGTSGNTDTQYF
j_gene: TRBJ1-2; d_gene: .; abundance: few; v_gene: TRBV4-1; CDR3nt: TGCGCCAGCAGCCCCCCCCGGGACTCCGCGCCTAACTATGGCTACACCTTC; CDR3aa: CASSPPRDSAPNYGYTF
j_gene: TRBJ2-2; d_gene: TRBD2; abundance: few; v_gene: TRBV27; CDR3nt: TGTGCCAGCAGACTCGGACTAGCGGGGGGGAGAGACGGGGAGCTGTTTTTT; CDR3aa: CASRLGLAGGRDGELFF
j_gene: TRBJ1-2; d_gene: .; abundance: many; v_gene: TRBV4-3; CDR3nt: TGCGCCAGCAGCCAAGAAAAACCGAGCTACGGCTACACCTTC; CDR3aa: CASSQEKPSYGYTF
j_gene: TRBJ2-1; d_gene: .; abundance: many; v_gene: TRBV20-1; CDR3nt: TGCAGTGCTCGGCATGCGGGGGCCATTGGGGACAATGAGCAGTTCTTC; CDR3aa: CSARHAGAIGDNEQFF
j_gene: TRBJ2-1; d_gene: .; abundance: many; v_gene: TRBV20-1; CDR3nt: TGCAGCGCCACCGACAGGCGTTACAATGAGCAGTTCTTC; CDR3aa: CSATDRRYNEQFF
j_gene: TRBJ1-5; d_gene: TRBD1; abundance: many; v_gene: TRBV7-2; CDR3nt: TGTGCCAGCAGCTTGACAGGGGAACAGCCCCAGCATTTT; CDR3aa: CASSLTGEQPQHF
j_gene: TRBJ2-3; d_gene: TRBD2; abundance: many; v_gene: TRBV20-1; CDR3nt: TGCAGTTTCATAGCGGGGGGGCCGGAAGATACGCAGTATTTT; CDR3aa: CSFIAGGPEDTQYF
j_gene: TRBJ2-4; d_gene: .; abundance: many; v_gene: TRBV20-1; CDR3nt: TGCAGTGCTCGGAGGGGGCAGGAGATATACATTCAGTACTTC; CDR3aa: CSARRGQEIYIQYF
j_gene: TRBJ1-6; d_gene: TRBD1; abundance: many; v_gene: TRBV6-2/TRBV6-3; CDR3nt: TGTGCCAGCAGAGGGACAGGTCGGACCTATAATTCACCCCTCCACTTT; CDR3aa: CASRGTGRTYNSPLHF
j_gene: TRBJ1-4; d_gene: .; abundance: many; v_gene: TRBV20-1; CDR3nt: TGCAGTGCCTTGGGGGCACCTAATGAAAAACTGTTTTTT; CDR3aa: CSALGAPNEKLFF
j_gene: TRBJ1-2; d_gene: .; abundance: few; v_gene: TRBV19; CDR3nt: TGTGCCAGTAGTGCCCGGACGGAGCCCGGAGGGGGCTACACCTTC; CDR3aa: CASSARTEPGGGYTF
j_gene: TRBJ2-2; d_gene: .; abundance: few; v_gene: TRBV25-1; CDR3nt: TGTGCCATCGATCCACAGACCACCGGGGAGCTGTTTTTT; CDR3aa: CAIDPQTTGELFF
j_gene: TRBJ1-4; d_gene: .; abundance: few; v_gene: TRBV5-1; CDR3nt: TGCGCCAGCAGCTTACCAGGCTCTAATGAAAAACTGTTTTTT; CDR3aa: CASSLPGSNEKLFF
j_gene: TRBJ2-1; d_gene: .; abundance: many; v_gene: TRBV9; CDR3nt: TGTGCCAGCAGCGAGAAGGCTGGGGCATTGCCCAAGTACAATGAGCAGTTCTTC; CDR3aa: CASSEKAGALPKYNEQFF
j_gene: TRBJ2-5; d_gene: .; abundance: .; v_gene: TRBV7-2; CDR3nt: TGTGCCAGCAGCTTAATTACGGGCCAAGAGACCCAGTACTTC; CDR3aa: CASSLITGQETQYF
j_gene: TRBJ2-1; d_gene: .; abundance: many; v_gene: TRBV9; CDR3nt: TGTGCCAGCAGCCCCCCACCGGGGTCCTACAATGAGCAGTTCTTC; CDR3aa: CASSPPPGSYNEQFF
j_gene: TRBJ1-4; d_gene: TRBD1; abundance: few; v_gene: TRBV4-3; CDR3nt: TGCGCCAGCAGCCAGGGGACAGGGGGTAATGAAAAACTGTTTTTT; CDR3aa: CASSQGTGGNEKLFF
j_gene: TRBJ1-6; d_gene: .; abundance: many; v_gene: TRBV11-2; CDR3nt: TGTGCCAGCAGCTTACTGGACAGCCCTAATTCACCCCTCCACTTT; CDR3aa: CASSLLDSPNSPLHF
j_gene: TRBJ1-5; d_gene: .; abundance: .; v_gene: TRBV29-1; CDR3nt: TGCAGCGTTGCAGGCAGTAGCAATCAGCCCCAGCATTTT; CDR3aa: CSVAGSSNQPQHF
j_gene: TRBJ1-1; d_gene: TRBD1; abundance: few; v_gene: TRBV5-1; CDR3nt: TGCGCCAGCAGCTTGGTTACAGGGGGGAACACTGAAGCTTTCTTT; CDR3aa: CASSLVTGGNTEAFF
j_gene: TRBJ2-4; d_gene: .; abundance: many; v_gene: TRBV20-1; CDR3nt: TGCAGTGCTAGAGTCCCAGGGGTTAGAGACATTCAGTACTTC; CDR3aa: CSARVPGVRDIQYF
j_gene: TRBJ2-3; d_gene: TRBD2; abundance: .; v_gene: TRBV25-1; CDR3nt: TGTGCCAGCAGAGCTGGGGGGGGGTTGGAATCAGATACGCAGTATTTT; CDR3aa: CASRAGGGLESDTQYF
j_gene: TRBJ2-2; d_gene: .; abundance: few; v_gene: TRBV12-3/TRBV12-4; CDR3nt: TGTGCCAGCAGGGCCTTTGGGCGGCCCGGGGAGCTGTTTTTT; CDR3aa: CASRAFGRPGELFF